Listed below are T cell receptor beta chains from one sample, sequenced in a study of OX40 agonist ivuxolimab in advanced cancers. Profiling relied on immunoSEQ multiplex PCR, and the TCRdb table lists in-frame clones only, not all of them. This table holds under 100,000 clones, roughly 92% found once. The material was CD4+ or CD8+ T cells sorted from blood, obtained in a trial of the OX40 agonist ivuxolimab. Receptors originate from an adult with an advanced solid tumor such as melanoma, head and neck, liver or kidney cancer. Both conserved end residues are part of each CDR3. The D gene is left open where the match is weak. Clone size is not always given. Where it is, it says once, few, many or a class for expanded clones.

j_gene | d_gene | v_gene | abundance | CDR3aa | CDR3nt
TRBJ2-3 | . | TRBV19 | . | CASSGQITDTQYF | TGTGCCAGTAGTGGTCAGATCACAGATACGCAGTATTTT
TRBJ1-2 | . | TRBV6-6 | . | CASSSDSYYGYTF | TGTGCCAGCAGTTCAGACTCTTACTATGGCTACACCTTC
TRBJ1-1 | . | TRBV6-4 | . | CASSDRGRDF | TGTGCCAGCAGTGACCGAGGACGGGACTTT
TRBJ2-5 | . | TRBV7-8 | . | CASTLPRGPQETQYF | TGTGCCAGCACCCTCCCCCGCGGGCCTCAAGAGACCCAGTACTTC
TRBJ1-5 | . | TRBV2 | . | CASSPNRDQPQHF | TGTGCCAGCAGTCCTAACAGAGACCAGCCCCAGCATTTT
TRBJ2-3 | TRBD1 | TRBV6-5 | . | CASSSPTGFDTQYF | TGTGCCAGCAGTTCCCCGACAGGGTTCGATACGCAGTATTTT
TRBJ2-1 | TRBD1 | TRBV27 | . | CASRSGTGSYNEQFF | TGTGCCAGCAGATCCGGGACAGGGTCCTACAATGAGCAGTTCTTC
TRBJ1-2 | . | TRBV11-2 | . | CASSYYGVNYGYTF | TGTGCCAGCAGTTACTATGGGGTTAACTATGGCTACACCTTC
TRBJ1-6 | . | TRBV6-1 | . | CASGQGTSPLHF | TGTGCCAGCGGGCAGGGGACTTCACCCCTCCACTTT
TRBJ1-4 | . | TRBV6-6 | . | CASSYGDGVTNEKLFF | TGTGCCAGCAGTTACGGAGACGGGGTAACTAATGAAAAACTGTTTTTT
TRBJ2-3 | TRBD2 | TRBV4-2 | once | CASSQARSGEGLYGQYF | TGTGCCAGCAGCCAAGCTCGTAGCGGGGAGGGCTTGTATGGGCAGTATTTT
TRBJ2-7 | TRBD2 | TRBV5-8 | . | CASSLRTSGRVEQYF | TGTGCCAGCAGCCTGCGGACTAGCGGGAGGGTGGAGCAGTACTTC
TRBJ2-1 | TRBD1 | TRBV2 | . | CASSVDRGSYNEQFF | TGTGCCAGCAGCGTGGACAGGGGCTCCTACAATGAGCAGTTCTTC
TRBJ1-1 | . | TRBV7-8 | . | CASSLGGAGNTEAFF | TGTGCCAGCAGCTTAGGGGGCGCGGGGAACACTGAAGCTTTCTTT
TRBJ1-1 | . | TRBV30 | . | CAWSAPNRGAFF | TGTGCCTGGAGTGCCCCTAACAGAGGAGCTTTCTTT
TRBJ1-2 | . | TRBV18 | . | CASSPMANYGYTF | TGTGCCAGCTCACCAATGGCTAACTATGGCTACACCTTC
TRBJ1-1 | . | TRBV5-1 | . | CASSLDLVGEAFF | TGCGCCAGCAGCTTGGATTTGGTAGGTGAAGCTTTCTTT
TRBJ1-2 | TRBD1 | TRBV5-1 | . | CASGAHGQDNYGYTF | TGCGCCAGCGGCGCCCACGGACAGGATAACTATGGCTACACCTTC
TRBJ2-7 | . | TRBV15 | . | CATSRGGQSSYEQYF | TGTGCCACCAGCAGAGGGGGGCAGAGCTCCTACGAGCAGTACTTC
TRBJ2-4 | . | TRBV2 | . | CASSGDGPGPRNIQYF | TGTGCCAGCAGTGGTGATGGCCCCGGGCCGCGGAACATTCAGTACTTC
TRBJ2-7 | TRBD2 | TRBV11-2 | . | CASAAGFSGPNYEQYF | TGTGCCAGCGCAGCGGGGTTCTCGGGGCCCAACTACGAGCAGTACTTC
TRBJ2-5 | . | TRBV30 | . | CAWSVRRGQETQYF | TGTGCCTGGAGTGTTAGACGGGGACAAGAGACCCAGTACTTC